The clone carrying this T cell receptor (beta chain) was picked up one time. Its antigen is unknown. The V gene's germline CDR1 is MNHEY and CDR2 SVGAGI. The J segment lost 11 bases and the V segment lost 6 bases, leaving 7 bases of the junction unmatched. The CDR3 contains 11 residues. This record belongs to a study of cytomegalovirus exposure and HLA in healthy donors. Study at large: Around 200 million T cells yielded roughly 120 million unique TCR beta sequences, as an earlier analysis found. Genotyping of about 400 donors showed that approximately 83% belonged to the Caucasian-associated ancestry cluster.

A multiplex PCR was run with 60 Vbeta primers and 13 Jbeta primers. Assay used: immunoSEQ multiplex PCR; TCRdb lists only in-frame clones, some missing. This sample carries about 55,000 clones, around three quarters of them seen once, and the ten largest clones take 1.4%. Regarding the study as a whole: Accurate predictions that matched the HLA-A and HLA-B alleles of most subjects were reportedly made from TCR beta sequences. A missense DCLRE1C variant was associated with V- and J-gene trimming of TCR beta chains in a later analysis, and an independent cohort replicated the association.

The material sequenced was PBMCs. The receptor's source is a female donor in good health and CMV-seronegative. The chain carries TRBV6-5 and TRBJ2-7; TRBD1 matches 7 bases. The CDR3 DNA reads TGTGCCAGCAGCTTCCGGGACAGAAAGTACTTC. This sequence encodes CASSFRDRKYF.